The 8 T cell receptor beta chains below all came from one sample that was sequenced in a study of T cell responses to AZD1222 COVID-19 vaccine. This table comes from immunoSEQ multiplex PCR, and its TCRdb copy is limited to in-frame clones, with some not included. Seen here are 90,000 to 110,000 clones, 75% to 90% observed once, and the top ten hold 4.5% to 5.5%. Sequencing used peripheral blood, obtained on day 0 of AZD1222 vaccination. Receptors originate from an adult in good health.

V and J are TRBV7-9 and TRBJ2-3; the D is unclear. The CDR3 has 11 residues. V was trimmed by 8 bases and J by 5 bases, leaving 8 bases between them. From germline, CDR1 is SEHNR and CDR2 FQNEAQ (reference sequence). In DNA, the CDR3 is TGTGCCAGCGGAGAGAGAGATACGCAGTATTTT. This codes for CASGERDTQYF.

The chain combines TRBV28 with TRBJ2-7, with D maybe TRBD2 (6 bases). CDR1 is MDHEN, CDR2 SYDVKM, per germline. Trimming removed 6 bases at V and 2 bases at J, with 8 bases between. The CDR3 spans 12 residues. Here the CDR3 DNA reads TGTGCCAGCAGGGGGGAGGCCTACGAGCAGTACTTC. Translated, it gives CASRGEAYEQYF.

This clone was found a few times. V is TRBV3-1 (or the pseudogene TRBV3-2) and J is TRBJ1-6; D is uncertain. CDR1 and CDR2 from the germline V gene are LGHDT and YNNKEL (reference sequence). The CDR3 contains 12 residues. The V end lost 4 bases, the J end lost 8 bases, and 6 bases lay between the germline ends. This chain's CDR3 is CASSRLDSPLHF. The CDR3 DNA follows: TGTGCCAGCAGCCGCCTCGATTCACCCCTCCACTTT.

This chain connects TRBV6-5 to TRBJ2-1, with 8 bases lining up with TRBD1. The CDR3 covers 15 residues. J gave up 7 bases and V 6 bases, and 11 bases lay outside the gene matches. The germline V gene encodes CDR1 MNHEY and CDR2 SVGAGI. The CDR3 nucleotides are TGTGCCAGCAGCCTAACAGGGGGTAGTCCAAATGAGCAGTTCTTC. It is translated as CASSLTGGSPNEQFF.

This clone was seen only a few times. The chain has TRBV4-2 and TRBJ2-2; 7 positions match TRBD2. The junction had 10 bases not matched to a gene; V was cut back by 2 bases and J by 4 bases. The CDR3 covers 17 residues. Germline V gives CDR1 LGHNA, CDR2 YNFKEQ. The CDR3 spells CASSQYTSADRTGELFF. As DNA, the CDR3 is TGTGCCAGCAGCCAATATACTAGCGCAGATCGCACCGGGGAGCTGTTTTTT.

This chain connects TRBV7-2 to TRBJ1-5; possible D gene TRBD1, 6 bases. There are 13 residues in the CDR3. The V gene lost 4 bases and the J gene lost 7 bases, with 11 bases spanning the gap. Per germline, CDR1 SGHTA and CDR2 FQGNSA. CDR3 sequence reads: CASSSDRSQPQHF. Here the CDR3 DNA reads TGTGCCAGCAGCTCAGACAGGTCCCAGCCCCAGCATTTT.

The chain recombines TRBV3-1 (or the pseudogene TRBV3-2) with TRBJ1-2; 9 positions match TRBD1. V lost 3 bases, J lost 6 bases, and 5 bases stayed unmatched. The CDR3 is 14 residues long. Germline V lookup: CDR1 LGHDT, CDR2 YNNKEL (reference sequence). CDR3 loop: CASSQGGTGNGYTF. The CDR3 coding sequence is TGTGCCAGCAGCCAGGGGGGGACAGGGAATGGCTACACCTTC.

The chain recombines TRBV6-2 or TRBV6-3 with TRBJ2-5; D unclear. The CDR3 extends over 12 amino acids. The germline gives CDR1 MNHEY, CDR2 SVGEGT. The V end was cut by 5 bases, the J end by 8 bases, with 12 bases between. The CDR3 sequence: CASSPAVLTQYF. DNA for the CDR3: TGTGCCAGCAGTCCGGCTGTGTTAACCCAGTACTTC.